The 32 T cell receptor beta chains below all came from one sample that was sequenced in a study of blood T cell repertoires in COVID-19. Generated by immunoSEQ multiplex PCR, the TCRdb table keeps only in-frame clones and is missing some. The profile shows approximately 150,000 clones, about 90% of them singletons. Specimen: peripheral blood. Source of these receptors: a woman between 50 and 59 years old with acute or convalescent COVID-19.

The rearrangement joins TRBV11-2 to TRBJ1-3; D gene unclear. Germline CDR1 is SGHAT and CDR2 is FQNNGV. The CDR3 loop spans 12 amino acids. Trimming left V 5 bases short and J 4 bases short, with 6 bases between. As DNA, the CDR3 is TGTGCCAGCAGCACACAGGGAAACACCATATATTTT. Encoded protein: CASSTQGNTIYF.

CDR3 nucleotides: TGTGCCAGCAGACAGGGGGTCGGGAGCACTGAAGCTTTCTTT. It is translated as CASRQGVGSTEAFF. The chain recombines TRBV6-5 with TRBJ1-1; 8 bases are a match to TRBD1. CDR3 length: 14 amino acids. Germline CDR1 is MNHEY and CDR2 is SVGAGI. V shed 6 bases, J shed 4 bases, and the junction held 7 bases outside the gene matches.

V gene TRBV5-4 combines with J gene TRBJ1-1; the D gene is possibly TRBD1 (5 bases). Germline CDR1 reads SGHNT; CDR2 reads YYREEE (reference sequence). The CDR3 is 14 residues long. Trimming took 0 bases from V and 8 from J, leaving 14 bases between them. CDR3 protein: CASSLAPGVREAFF. The DNA of the CDR3 is TGTGCCAGCAGCTTGGCCCCGGGGGTTCGCGAAGCTTTCTTT.

Worth noting for this clone: At one boundary the junction diverges from the germline segment, which might be a read error. This chain joins TRBV28 and TRBJ1-1, with TRBD1 as a possible D gene (5 bases). The CDR3 extends over 14 amino acids. Germline V gives CDR1 MDHEN, CDR2 SYDVKM. CDR3 amino acids: CATSPGGVNTEAFF. CDR3 DNA sequence: TGTGCCACCAGTCCGGGAGGGGTGAACACTGAAGCTTTCTTT.

This clone showed up just a few times. This sequence joins TRBV6-5 and TRBJ1-1; TRBD1 is a possible D gene (6 bases). Germline V gene lookup returns CDR1 MNHEY and CDR2 SVGAGI. The CDR3 loop spans 15 amino acids. The V end was cut by 5 bases, the J end by 1 base, with 14 bases between. The chain's CDR3 is CASSPSGTWNTEAFF. The CDR3 region has the DNA TGTGCCAGCAGTCCGTCCGGGACATGGAACACTGAAGCTTTCTTT.

This chain connects TRBV19 to TRBJ2-1; possible D gene TRBD2, 6 bases. CDR1 is LNHDA, CDR2 SQIVND, per germline (reference sequence). V gave up 6 bases and J gave up 2 bases, with 8 bases separating them. CDR3 length equals 13 residues. CDR3 residues: CASREGTYNEQFF. The CDR3 DNA reads as TGTGCCAGTAGGGAGGGAACCTACAATGAGCAGTTCTTC.

J is TRBJ1-2 and V is TRBV6-5; 10 nucleotides align to TRBD1. The CDR3 consists of 15 residues. V was pared by 2 bases and J by 5 bases, with 5 bases of the junction left unmatched. CDR1 MNHEY and CDR2 SVGAGI come from the germline V gene. CDR3 sequence reads: CASSYTRQGAYGYTF. CDR3 DNA: TGTGCCAGCAGTTACACCCGACAGGGGGCGTATGGCTACACCTTC.

The V gene is TRBV27, the J gene TRBJ1-6; D gene uncertain. V dropped 3 bases and J dropped 11 bases, with 11 bases sitting between them. Per germline, CDR1 MNHEY and CDR2 SMNVEV (reference sequence). The CDR3 has 13 amino acids. CDR3 amino acids: CASSLRARTPLHF. DNA for the CDR3: TGTGCCAGCAGTTTGAGGGCTCGGACACCCCTCCACTTT.

The chain combines TRBV9 with TRBJ2-7; tentative D call: TRBD1 (5 bases). This CDR3 has 13 residues. Germline V gene sequence: CDR1 SGDLS, CDR2 YYNGEE. Trimming left V 0 bases short and J 5 bases short, with 9 bases between. The CDR3 is CASSVGQGNEQYF. As DNA, the CDR3 is TGTGCCAGCAGCGTAGGGCAGGGTAACGAGCAGTACTTC.

This chain joins TRBV7-2 and TRBJ1-2, with D hard to call. Trimming took off 4 bases at V and 7 bases at J, with 10 bases between the two ends. The CDR3 extends over 12 amino acids. Looked up from germline, CDR1 is SGHTA and CDR2 is FQGNSA. The CDR3 DNA reads TGTGCCAGCAGCTCCAACCGCGGTGGCTACACCTTC. This encodes CASSSNRGGYTF.

V gene TRBV6-5 combines with J gene TRBJ1-2; D may be TRBD1 (5 bases). Per germline, CDR1 MNHEY and CDR2 SVGAGI. Trimming took off 7 bases at V and 4 bases at J, with 16 bases between the two ends. The CDR3 has 14 amino acids. This CDR3 reads CASTPQGGTYGYTF. The CDR3 DNA follows: TGTGCCAGCACCCCCCAGGGAGGGACCTATGGCTACACCTTC.

V is TRBV19 and J is TRBJ2-1; 9 nucleotides line up with TRBD2. Germline lookup yields CDR1 LNHDA and CDR2 SQIVND (reference sequence). After removal of 3 bases from V and 7 bases from J, the junction contained 10 bases not matched to a gene. The CDR3 consists of 16 residues. CDR3: CASSILAGGYRNEQFF. The CDR3 coding sequence is TGTGCCAGTAGTATCCTCGCGGGGGGGTATCGGAATGAGCAGTTCTTC.

The rearrangement uses TRBV29-1 and TRBJ1-1; perhaps TRBD1 as D (5 bases). Trimming stripped 4 bases from V and 6 bases from J, with 9 bases between. Germline-derived CDR1 and CDR2 are SQVTM and ANQGSEA. The CDR3 is 11 amino acids. CDR3 in DNA: TGCAGCGTTGGGTCAGGGCCTGAAGCTTTCTTT. This sequence encodes CSVGSGPEAFF.

V and J are TRBV28 and TRBJ2-1; perhaps TRBD2 as D (6 bases). V shed 5 bases and J shed 5 bases, with 19 bases lying between them. The CDR3 extends over 16 amino acids. Looked up from germline, CDR1 is MDHEN and CDR2 is SYDVKM. The CDR3, as DNA: TGTGCCAGCAGTGCCACCTTCGCGGGGTATCACAATGAGCAGTTCTTC. It is translated as CASSATFAGYHNEQFF.

V usage is TRBV25-1 and J usage is TRBJ2-3, with D possibly TRBD1 on 6 matching bases. The germline CDR1 and CDR2 sequences are MGHDK and SYGVNS. Trimming stripped 8 bases from V and 6 bases from J, with 15 bases between. The CDR3 is 13 amino acids. CDR3 DNA sequence: TGTGCCAGCGGATCAACAGGGCCCGATACGCAGTATTTT. It codes for CASGSTGPDTQYF.

The chain recombines TRBV30 with TRBJ2-2; 7 nucleotides agree with TRBD1. The CDR3 is 14 amino acids. V shed 3 bases, J shed 5 bases, and the junction held 6 bases outside the gene matches. CDR1 GTSNPN and CDR2 SVGIG come from the germline V gene (reference sequence). The CDR3 loop is CAWRPGQRTGELFF. As DNA, the CDR3 is TGTGCCTGGAGGCCGGGACAGAGGACCGGGGAGCTGTTTTTT.

DNA of the CDR3: TGTGCCAGCAGTGAGGGGCAGGCCGGAGAGACCCAGTACTTC. Its translation: CASSEGQAGETQYF. This chain links TRBV6-1 with TRBJ2-5; tentatively, D is TRBD1 (5 bases). The CDR3 loop spans 14 amino acids. Between the trimmed V and J ends, which lost 3 bases and 4 bases, there was a span of 12 bases. The V gene's germline CDR1 is MNHNS and CDR2 SASEGT.

This clone was found once. The chain carries TRBV9 and TRBJ2-1; D is undetermined. The germline V gene encodes CDR1 SGDLS and CDR2 YYNGEE. The ends were cut back, 0 bases at V and 8 bases at J, with 12 bases in the middle. There are 14 residues in the CDR3. CDR3 loop: CASSVDQRFDEQFF. The CDR3 DNA follows: TGTGCCAGCAGCGTAGACCAGAGGTTCGATGAGCAGTTCTTC.

The genes are TRBV7-8 and TRBJ1-5; possibly TRBD1 for D (5 bases). Germline-derived CDR1 and CDR2 are SGHVS and FQNEAQ. Trimming removed 1 base at V and 6 bases at J, with 7 bases between. CDR3 length: 13 amino acids. The CDR3 here is CASSLGGVQPQHF. The DNA of the CDR3 is TGTGCCAGCAGCTTAGGGGGCGTTCAGCCCCAGCATTTT.

The chain has TRBV27 and TRBJ1-2; D is possibly TRBD1 (6 bases). Germline lookup yields CDR1 MNHEY and CDR2 SMNVEV (reference sequence). The CDR3 length is 14 residues. Trimming cost V 5 bases and J 0 bases, with 10 bases left between them. The CDR3 nucleotides read TGTGCCAGCAGTCCGGACAGCCCTAACTATGGCTACACCTTC. Protein: CASSPDSPNYGYTF.

The rearrangement links TRBV10-3 to TRBJ1-3; D uncertain. Trimming removed 2 bases at V and 3 bases at J, with 14 bases between. CDR3 length: 16 residues. The germline V gene encodes CDR1 ENHRY and CDR2 SYGVKD. DNA of the CDR3: TGTGCCATCAGTGAGGCTTCGGCGGTAGATGGAAACACCATATATTTT. Its translation is CAISEASAVDGNTIYF.

This chain connects TRBV24-1 to TRBJ2-5; TRBD2 agrees at 7 bases. Germline-derived CDR1 and CDR2 are KGHDR and SFDVKD. The CDR3 contains 16 residues. The ends lost 6 bases at V and 5 bases at J; junction bases unmatched: 14. The CDR3 loop is CATSPSGVGGEETQYF. CDR3 coding DNA: TGTGCCACCAGTCCATCGGGCGTGGGGGGGGAGGAGACCCAGTACTTC.

The V gene is TRBV5-1, the J gene TRBJ1-5; possibly TRBD1 for D (5 bases). CDR1 is SGHRS and CDR2 is YFSETQ in the germline V gene. The CDR3 length is 15 residues. V lost 0 bases and J lost 2, with 9 bases in between. The CDR3 loop reads CASSLAGSGNQPQHF. The CDR3 nucleotides read TGCGCCAGCAGCTTGGCAGGGTCTGGCAATCAGCCCCAGCATTTT.

The chain is built from TRBV6-6 and TRBJ1-2, with 7 nucleotides matching TRBD1. CDR3 length equals 18 residues. Trimming cost V 5 bases and J 5 bases; bases outside gene matches: 20. Germline loops: CDR1 MNHNY, CDR2 SVGAGI (reference sequence). The CDR3 nucleotides are TGTGCCAGCAGTCTTACGACCGTCGGGACAGCCGGAGTTTATGGCTACACCTTC. Amino acids: CASSLTTVGTAGVYGYTF.

This chain connects TRBV7-2 to TRBJ1-3; D uncertain. Germline lookup yields CDR1 SGHTA and CDR2 FQGNSA. V lost 7 bases, J lost 0 bases, and 16 bases lay in between. The CDR3 is 16 residues long. CDR3 amino acids: CASTPSWAPSGNTIYF. CDR3 DNA: TGTGCCAGCACCCCATCTTGGGCCCCCTCTGGAAACACCATATATTTT. Drawing the rest from reference TRBV7-2 and TRBJ1-3, the complete variable domain is GAGVSQSPSNKVTEKGKDVELRCDPISGHTALYWYRQSLGQGLEFLIYFQGNSAPDKSGLPSDRFSAERTGGSVSTLTIQRTQQEDSAVYLCASTPSWAPSGNTIYFGEGSWLTVV.

The chain is built from TRBV23-1 and TRBJ1-1; 7 nucleotides line up with TRBD1. TRBV23-1 is assigned to the ORF class and has an uncertain function. The CDR3 has 23 amino acids. The CDR3, as DNA: TGCGTTGGAGCAGCCCTCCCTTCTGGACTTCAAGAGGGCGGACAGGAAAGTTACACTGAAGCTTTCTTT. Its protein is CVGAALPSGLQEGGQESYTEAFF.

In the case of this clone: At the DNA level, this CDR3 is encoded by other sequences in the same sample as well. The chain combines TRBV9 with TRBJ2-7; 9 nucleotides align to TRBD2. The CDR3 sequence is 15 residues long. Per germline, CDR1 SGDLS and CDR2 YYNGEE. Trimming removed 0 bases from V and 2 bases from J; junction bases left unmatched: 3. CDR3 coding DNA: TGTGCCAGCAGCGTAGGGACTAGCGCAACCTACGAGCAGTACTTC. Protein: CASSVGTSATYEQYF. The entire variable domain, with the rest obtained from reference TRBV9 and TRBJ2-7, is as follows: DSGVTQTPKHLITATGQRVTLRCSPRSGDLSVYWYQQSLDQGLQFLIQYYNGEERAKGNILERFSAQQFPDLHSELNLSSLELGDSALYFCASSVGTSATYEQYFGPGTRLTVT.

The chain couples TRBV15 to TRBJ1-1, with a tentative D call TRBD1 (5 bases). The V end lost 1 base, the J end lost 4 bases, and 10 bases lay between the germline ends. The CDR3 runs to 14 residues. The germline V gene encodes CDR1 LNHNV and CDR2 YYDKDF (reference sequence). CDR3 DNA: TGTGCCACCAGCAGAGGTTCGGGGGGCACTGAAGCTTTCTTT. Its translation: CATSRGSGGTEAFF.

The rearrangement joins TRBV19 to TRBJ1-1; D gene uncertain. Germline V gene lookup returns CDR1 LNHDA and CDR2 SQIVND (reference sequence). The CDR3 runs 11 residues. V lost 10 bases, J lost 1 base, and 7 bases lay in between. The chain's CDR3 is CATGGNTEAFF. DNA of the CDR3: TGTGCCACAGGTGGGAACACTGAAGCTTTCTTT.

The V gene is TRBV9, the J gene TRBJ2-7; D is possibly TRBD2 (6 bases). The V gene lost 0 bases and the J gene lost 0 bases, with 13 bases spanning the gap. The V gene's germline CDR1 is SGDLS and CDR2 YYNGEE. The CDR3 length is 16 residues. The CDR3 reads CASSVGGGASSYEQYF. The CDR3 DNA reads TGTGCCAGCAGCGTAGGGGGCGGGGCGAGCTCCTACGAGCAGTACTTC. Using reference TRBV9 and TRBJ2-7 for the parts outside the CDR3, the full variable domain is DSGVTQTPKHLITATGQRVTLRCSPRSGDLSVYWYQQSLDQGLQFLIQYYNGEERAKGNILERFSAQQFPDLHSELNLSSLELGDSALYFCASSVGGGASSYEQYFGPGTRLTVT.

This sequence joins TRBV3-1 (or the pseudogene TRBV3-2) and TRBJ1-3; 7 bases fit TRBD1. This CDR3 region has 15 residues. J was trimmed by 5 bases and V by 3 bases; bases with no gene match: 7. The germline gives CDR1 LGHDT, CDR2 YNNKEL (reference sequence). CDR3 coding DNA: TGTGCCAGCAGCCAGGCTAGGACAGGAAGAAACACCATATATTTT. Its protein product is CASSQARTGRNTIYF.

The V call is TRBV25-1, the J call TRBJ2-7; 10 bases align to TRBD1. The CDR3 has 16 amino acids. V shed 3 bases and J 0 bases; nucleotides not matched to a gene: 5. Germline V gene data show CDR1 as MGHDK and CDR2 as SYGVNS. The CDR3 region is CASSDLDRGDSYEQYF. CDR3 in DNA: TGTGCCAGCAGTGATTTGGACAGGGGGGACTCCTACGAGCAGTACTTC.